This TCR beta chain was documented in a study of T cells in Graves' hyperthyroidism and ophthalmopathy. Background on the study: Staff took peripheral blood when the initial diagnosis was made, before any treatment began.

Thyroid ultrasound, orbital computed tomography, clinical symptoms, and serum thyroxine and TRAb underpinned diagnoses. The CDR3 regions of TCR beta were amplified from RNA transcripts. Researchers ran a first-round RT-PCR on the TCR CDR3 using the HTBI primer set. TCRdb re-analysed the multiplex PCR reads in MiXCR, keeping a single row per CDR3 protein. The data hold some 350,000 distinct CDR3 sequences, with around 15% observed a single time. Germline V gene sequence: CDR1 MGHRA, CDR2 YSYEKL. The length of the CDR3 is 15 residues. Trimming at V came to 1 base and at J to 4 bases, leaving 6 bases not matched to a gene.

This TCR derives from a woman aged 40 to 50 with Graves' ophthalmopathy. The chain couples TRBV4-1 to TRBJ1-2; 7 nucleotides align to TRBD1. The sequencing sample was made of blood. The CDR3 spells CASSQVLGQVYGYTF. DNA of the CDR3: TGCGCCAGCAGCCAAGTACTCGGACAGGTCTATGGCTACACCTTC.